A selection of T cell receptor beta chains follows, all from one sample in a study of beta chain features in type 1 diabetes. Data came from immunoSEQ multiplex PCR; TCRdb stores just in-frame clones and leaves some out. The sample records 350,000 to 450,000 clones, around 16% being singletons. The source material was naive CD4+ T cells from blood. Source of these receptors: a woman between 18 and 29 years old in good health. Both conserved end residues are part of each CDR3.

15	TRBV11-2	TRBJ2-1	CASSPGQGNWNEQFF
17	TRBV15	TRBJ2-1	CATSSDSAGGHYNEQFF
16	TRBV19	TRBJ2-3	CASSTSGQTNTDTQYF
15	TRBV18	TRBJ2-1	CASSPRVRGYDEQFF
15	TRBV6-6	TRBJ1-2	CASSVPSTGYYGYTF
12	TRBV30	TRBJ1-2	CAWGADRVGYTF
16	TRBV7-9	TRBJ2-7	CASSLIGSFSSYEQYF
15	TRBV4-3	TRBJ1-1	CASSRVGSGGTEAFF
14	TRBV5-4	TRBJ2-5	CASSLGGSRETQYF
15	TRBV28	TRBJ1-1	CASSSPGDPNTEAFF
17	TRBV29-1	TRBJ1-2	CSVQNLGRERGYYGYTF
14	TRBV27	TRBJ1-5	CASSSRTVNQPQHF
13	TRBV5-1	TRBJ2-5	CASTPSGGKTQYF
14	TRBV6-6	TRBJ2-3	CASRHSGAKDTQYF
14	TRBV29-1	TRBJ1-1	CSVSRGLMGTEAFF
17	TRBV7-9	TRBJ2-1	CASSSRVDRGPYNEQFF
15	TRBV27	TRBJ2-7	CATAPPKRTSYEQYF
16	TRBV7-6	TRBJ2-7	CASSPLAFKPTYEQYF
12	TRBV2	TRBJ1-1	CASRQGAPEAFF
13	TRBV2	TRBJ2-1	CASRQQGAYEQFF
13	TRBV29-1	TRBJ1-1	CSVVSGSVTEAFF
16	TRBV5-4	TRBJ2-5	CASSLWGRGGGETQYF
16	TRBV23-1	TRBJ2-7	CASSQSATEGSYEQYF
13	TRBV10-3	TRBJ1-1	CAISEGENTEAFF
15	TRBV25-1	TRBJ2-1	CASSDLAGEKNEQFF
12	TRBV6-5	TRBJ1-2	CASRTGNYGYTF
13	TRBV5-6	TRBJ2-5	CASSLQGRETQYF
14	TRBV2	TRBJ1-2	CASYQDRGGYGYTF
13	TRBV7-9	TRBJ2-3	CASSSLSGDTQYF
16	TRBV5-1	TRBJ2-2	CASSLANGVRTGELFF
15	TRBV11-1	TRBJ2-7	CASRPRDRGFYEQYF
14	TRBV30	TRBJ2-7	CAWRLAGGPYEQYF
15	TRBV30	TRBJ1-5	CAWSVMGDSNQPQHF
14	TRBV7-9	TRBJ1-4	CASSLVVSDEKLFF
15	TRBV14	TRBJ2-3	CASRSRDRHTDTQYF